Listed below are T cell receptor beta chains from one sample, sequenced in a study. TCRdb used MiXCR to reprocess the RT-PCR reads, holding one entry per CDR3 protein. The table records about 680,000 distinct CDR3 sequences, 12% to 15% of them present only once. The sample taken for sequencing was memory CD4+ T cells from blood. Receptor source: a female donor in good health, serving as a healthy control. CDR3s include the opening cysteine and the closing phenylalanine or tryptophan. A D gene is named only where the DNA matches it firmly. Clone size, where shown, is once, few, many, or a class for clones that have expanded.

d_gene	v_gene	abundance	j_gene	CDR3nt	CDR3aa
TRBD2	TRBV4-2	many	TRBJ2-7	TGTGCCAGCAGCCAAGGACTAGCGGCTTCCTACGAGCAGTACTTC	CASSQGLAASYEQYF
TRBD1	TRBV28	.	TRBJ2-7	TGTGCCAGCGCCGAGACAGGGATGGGCGAGCAGTACTTC	CASAETGMGEQYF
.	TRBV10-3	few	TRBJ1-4	TGTGCCATCAGTTCCACGGACAGCGGAAATGAAAAACTGTTTTTT	CAISSTDSGNEKLFF
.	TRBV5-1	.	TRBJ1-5	TGCGCCAGCAGCTTGTTCGAAGATCAGCCCCAGCATTTT	CASSLFEDQPQHF
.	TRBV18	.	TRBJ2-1	TGTGCCAGCTCACCATCTAGGCAGCTCGGTGGAAATGAGCAGTTCTTC	CASSPSRQLGGNEQFF
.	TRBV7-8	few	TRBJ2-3	TGTGCCAGCAGCTTATTGTCCTCGGTGGGCCTCACAGATACGCAGTATTTT	CASSLLSSVGLTDTQYF
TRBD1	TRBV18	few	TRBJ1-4	TGTGCCAGCTCACCGCCGGGACAGGAGAATGAAAAACTGTTTTTT	CASSPPGQENEKLFF
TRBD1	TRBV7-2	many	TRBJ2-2	TGTGCCAGCAGCTTCAGGGGGCACACCGGGGAGCTGTTTTTT	CASSFRGHTGELFF
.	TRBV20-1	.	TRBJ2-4	TGCAGTGCTAGAGTCCAGACTTCTTGGAACATTCAGTACTTC	CSARVQTSWNIQYF
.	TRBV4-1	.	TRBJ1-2	TGCGCCAGCAGCCAGTCCCCAGGGACGTCTAACTATGGCTACACCTTC	CASSQSPGTSNYGYTF
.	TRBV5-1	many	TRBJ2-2	TGCGCCAGCAGCAGAATACAGGGCTCCGGGGAGCTGTTTTTT	CASSRIQGSGELFF
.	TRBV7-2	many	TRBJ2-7	TGTGCCAGCAGCTACTCCGGGACACCGAGCTCCTACGAGCAGTACTTC	CASSYSGTPSSYEQYF
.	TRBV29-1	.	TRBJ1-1	TGCAGCGCGAAGGGGTTAAACACTGAAGCTTTCTTT	CSAKGLNTEAFF
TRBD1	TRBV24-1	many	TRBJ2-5	TGTGCCACCAGTGATCCCGGGACAGGGGGGGAGACCCAGTACTTC	CATSDPGTGGETQYF
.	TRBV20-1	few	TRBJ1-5	TGCAGTGCTATTGGGAGAACGGGGAGGCGAGGCAATCAGCCCCAGCATTTT	CSAIGRTGRRGNQPQHF
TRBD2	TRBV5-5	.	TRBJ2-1	TGTGCCAGCAGCTTGGAGGGGCTAGCGGGGACTGAGCAGTTCTTC	CASSLEGLAGTEQFF
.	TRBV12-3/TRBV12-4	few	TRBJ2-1	TGTGCCAGCTCCTTCAACGGCTTTTACAATGAGCAGTTCTTC	CASSFNGFYNEQFF
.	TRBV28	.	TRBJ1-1	TGTGCCAGCTGTGCCTTTTCGGCCTCGGCCCTAGGGTACACTGAAGCTTTCTTT	CASCAFSASALGYTEAFF
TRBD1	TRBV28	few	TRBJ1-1	TGTGCCAGCAGTTCGTCTACAGGGGGCATCACTGAAGCTTTCTTT	CASSSSTGGITEAFF
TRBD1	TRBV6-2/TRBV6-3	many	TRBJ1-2	TGTGCCAGCAATACAGGGGACCGCGTCTATGGCTACACCTTC	CASNTGDRVYGYTF
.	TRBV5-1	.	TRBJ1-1	TGCGCCAGCAGCTACGGGGGGACAAGCGTCACTGAAGCTTTCTTT	CASSYGGTSVTEAFF
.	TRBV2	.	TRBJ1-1	TGTGCCAGCAGTACCGGGACACCCGAAGCTTTCTTT	CASSTGTPEAFF
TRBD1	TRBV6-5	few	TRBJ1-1	TGTGCCAGCAGTCCCTTGGGGACAGTCACTGAAGCTTTCTTT	CASSPLGTVTEAFF
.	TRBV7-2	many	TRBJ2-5	TGTGCCAGCAGCTTATCCTTGGGGGAGGAGACCCAGTACTTC	CASSLSLGEETQYF
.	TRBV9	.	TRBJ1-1	TGTGCCAGCAGCCCCCCCGTGGCTGAAGCTTTCTTT	CASSPPVAEAFF
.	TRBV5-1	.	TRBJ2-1	TGCGCCAGCAGCTTGGATCCTGACTACAATGAGCAGTTCTTC	CASSLDPDYNEQFF
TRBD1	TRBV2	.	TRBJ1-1	TGTGCCAGCAGTTTATGGCCGGGACAGGGTTCTGAAGCTTTCTTT	CASSLWPGQGSEAFF
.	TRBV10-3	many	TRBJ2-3	TGTGCCATCAGTGAGTCGCAGGGGCGCACAGATACGCAGTATTTT	CAISESQGRTDTQYF
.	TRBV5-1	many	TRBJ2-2	TGCGCCAGCAGCCAGCAACAGGCGAACACCGGGGAGCTGTTTTTT	CASSQQQANTGELFF
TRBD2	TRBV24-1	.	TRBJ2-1	TGTGCCACCAGTGAAGCGGGAAGCTCCTACAATGAGCAGTTCTTC	CATSEAGSSYNEQFF
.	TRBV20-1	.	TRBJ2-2	TGCAGTGCTAGAGATTCCCGACACGGGGAGCTGTTTTTT	CSARDSRHGELFF
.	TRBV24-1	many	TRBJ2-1	TGTGCCACCAGTGACGCGGAAAGCTCCTACAATGAGCAGTTCTTC	CATSDAESSYNEQFF
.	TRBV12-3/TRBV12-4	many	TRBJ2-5	TGTGCCAGCAGTTTCATCCCCCACAGCCAAGAGACCCAGTACTTC	CASSFIPHSQETQYF
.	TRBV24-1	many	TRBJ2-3	TGTGCCACCAGTGATTTGCCGCATGAGGGACGAGTGGATACGCAGTATTTT	CATSDLPHEGRVDTQYF
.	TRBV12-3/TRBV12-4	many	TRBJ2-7	TGTGCCAGCACCGCCAGCCAGGGAATCTCTGTGCAGTACTTC	CASTASQGISVQYF
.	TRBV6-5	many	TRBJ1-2	TGTGCCAGCAGTTACAGCCGTCTTCGTCTCCAGACCTATGGCTACACCTTC	CASSYSRLRLQTYGYTF
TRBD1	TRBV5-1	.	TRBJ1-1	TGCGCCAGCAGCCCCGGGACAGACACTGAAGCTTTCTTT	CASSPGTDTEAFF
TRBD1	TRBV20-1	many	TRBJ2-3	TGCAGTGCAAGGACCGGGACAGGGTTGACAGATACGCAGTATTTT	CSARTGTGLTDTQYF
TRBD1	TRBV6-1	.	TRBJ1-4	TGTGCCAGCGCGACAGGGGGCCTTGAAAAACTGTTTTTT	CASATGGLEKLFF
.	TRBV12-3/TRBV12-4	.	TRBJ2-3	TGTGCCAGCAACCCGGGACTTTTCACAGATACGCAGTATTTT	CASNPGLFTDTQYF
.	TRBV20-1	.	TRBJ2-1	TGCAGTGCTAGAGTTGACCGTCCTGAGTTCTTC	CSARVDRPEFF
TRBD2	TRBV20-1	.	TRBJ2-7	TGCAGTGCTACCCACGGACTAGCGGGAGTCCTCTCCTACGAGCAGTACTTC	CSATHGLAGVLSYEQYF
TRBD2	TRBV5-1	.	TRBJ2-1	TGCGCCAGCAGCCCCGGCCCAGCGGGGGGGATGACTGATGAGCAGTTCTTC	CASSPGPAGGMTDEQFF
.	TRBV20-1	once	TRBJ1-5	TGCAGTGCTAGTTCCGGACACCTTCATAGCAATCAGCCCCAGCATTTT	CSASSGHLHSNQPQHF
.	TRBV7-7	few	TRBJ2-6	TGTGCTAGCAGCTTAAACGTCGGGACAATCAACGTCCTGACTTTC	CASSLNVGTINVLTF
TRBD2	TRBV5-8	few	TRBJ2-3	TGTGCCAGCAGCTTGGCGGTAGCGGGGGCCACAGATACGCAGTATTTT	CASSLAVAGATDTQYF
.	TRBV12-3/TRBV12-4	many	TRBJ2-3	TGTGCCAGCCAAAGAATCCCCACAGATACGCAGTATTTT	CASQRIPTDTQYF
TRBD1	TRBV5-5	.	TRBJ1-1	TGTGCCAGCAGCTTGGTGGGTGCGGGACAGGGGGCCTCTGAAGCTTTCTTT	CASSLVGAGQGASEAFF
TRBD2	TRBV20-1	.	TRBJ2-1	TGCAGTGGAAGGGACTACCTCAATGAGCAGTTCTTC	CSGRDYLNEQFF
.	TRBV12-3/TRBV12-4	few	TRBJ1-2	TGTGCCAGCAGACGACAGGCGGGCTATGGCTACACCTTC	CASRRQAGYGYTF
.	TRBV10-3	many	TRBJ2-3	TGTGCCATCAGTGACGTAGATACGCAGTATTTT	CAISDVDTQYF
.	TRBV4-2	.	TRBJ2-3	TGTGCCAGTAGTACTGACGTCACAGATACGCAGTATTTT	CASSTDVTDTQYF
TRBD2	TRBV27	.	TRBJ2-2	TGTGCCAGCAGGACTCTTAGCGGGAGGGCCAAAGGAACCGGGGAGCTGTTTTTT	CASRTLSGRAKGTGELFF
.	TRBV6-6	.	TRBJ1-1	TGTGCCAGCAGTTATCAAAAGGGGGGATTGAACACTGAAGCTTTCTTT	CASSYQKGGLNTEAFF